Listed here is a single T cell receptor beta chain. This sample was taken from a study of blood T cell repertoires in COVID-19. V was trimmed by 1 base and J by 1 base, leaving 10 bases between them. The length of the CDR3 is 15 residues. CDR1 and CDR2 (germline): SGHAT, FQNNGV. The protocol was immunoSEQ multiplex PCR, while the TCRdb copy is restricted to in-frame clones and leaves out a portion. This sample has about 160,000 clones; less than 85% occur once, and the top ten carry approximately 7%. Followed longitudinally, the Seattle patients had been enrolled during active infection. The sample was peripheral blood. The origin of this receptor is a woman aged 40-49 years with COVID-19, enrolled during active disease. This rearrangement joins TRBV11-2 to TRBJ1-1, with D tentatively TRBD1 (6 bases). CDR3 nucleotides: TGTGCCAGCAGCTTAGCAACAGGGCAGAACACTGAAGCTTTCTTT. Amino acids: CASSLATGQNTEAFF.